These 9 T cell receptor beta chains originate from one sample sequenced in a study of T cell changes during pregnancy in multiple sclerosis. TCRdb's table, derived via immunoSEQ multiplex PCR, lists solely in-frame clones and lacks some. The repertoire consists of tens of thousands of clones, with approximately 90% occurring once and the leading ten covering about 0.4%. Sequenced here: CD4+ T cells from peripheral blood mononuclear cells, sampled in the third trimester of pregnancy. These receptors were obtained from a female donor with multiple sclerosis, enrolled in a pregnancy study.

The V gene is TRBV6-1, the J gene TRBJ2-7, with a tentative D call TRBD2 (5 bases). In germline, CDR1 is MNHNS, CDR2 SASEGT. The CDR3 is 12 residues long. The ends were cut back, 2 bases at V and 4 bases at J, with 6 bases in the middle. As DNA, the CDR3 is TGTGCCAGCAGTGAACGAGGGTACGAGCAGTACTTC. It translates to CASSERGYEQYF.

J is TRBJ2-2 and V is TRBV30, with a weak D call TRBD2 (6 bases). Trimming left V 7 bases short and J 7 bases short, with 19 bases between. Germline V CDR1 and CDR2: GTSNPN, SVGIG (reference sequence). This CDR3 contains 14 residues. The CDR3 DNA is TGTGCCTACCGTATAGCGGCTTACATCGGGGAGCTGTTTTTT. This encodes CAYRIAAYIGELFF.

The chain employs TRBV7-2 and TRBJ2-3, with D hard to call. CDR1 and CDR2 (germline): SGHTA, FQGNSA. Trimming removed 2 bases from V and 4 bases from J, with 10 bases in between. The CDR3 sequence is 14 residues long. CDR3 residues: CASSLQVAPDTQYF. In DNA form, the CDR3 reads TGTGCCAGCAGCTTACAGGTGGCCCCAGATACGCAGTATTTT. Drawing the rest from reference TRBV7-2 and TRBJ2-3, the complete variable domain is GAGVSQSPSNKVTEKGKDVELRCDPISGHTALYWYRQSLGQGLEFLIYFQGNSAPDKSGLPSDRFSAERTGGSVSTLTIQRTQQEDSAVYLCASSLQVAPDTQYFGPGTRLTVL.

The chain is built from TRBV29-1 and TRBJ1-1; D unresolved. Trimming took 7 bases from V and 6 from J, leaving 12 bases between them. Germline V gene sequence: CDR1 SQVTM, CDR2 ANQGSEA. The CDR3 is 11 residues long. CDR3 sequence (DNA): TGCAGCGGCGGAGGGTACTCTGAAGCTTTCTTT. Translated, it gives CSGGGYSEAFF.

J is TRBJ2-5 and V is TRBV2, with 7 bases that match TRBD1. The CDR3 extends over 13 amino acids. The germline gives CDR1 SNHLY, CDR2 FYNNEI. J gave up 2 bases and V 6 bases, and 3 bases lay outside the gene matches. For the CDR3, the DNA is TGTGCCAGCAGCTTGGGACAGCAAGAGACCCAGTACTTC. Its translation: CASSLGQQETQYF.

This chain uses TRBV5-1 with TRBJ2-6, with TRBD1 as a possible D gene (5 bases). With 3 bases removed from V and 1 base from J, the gap between germline ends came to 11 bases. CDR3 size: 16 residues. The germline V gene has CDR1 SGHRS and CDR2 YFSETQ. The CDR3: CASSSQGSSGANVLTF. The DNA for the CDR3 is TGCGCCAGCAGCTCCCAGGGTTCTTCTGGGGCCAACGTCCTGACTTTC.

This sequence joins TRBV18 and TRBJ1-1, with D possibly matching TRBD1 (6 bases). The CDR3 contains 14 residues. From germline, CDR1 is KGHSH and CDR2 LQKENI. Trimming cost V 3 bases and J 6 bases, with 14 bases left between them. The CDR3 DNA is TGTGCCAGCTCACCGGGGCAGGGGAGGGCTGAAGCTTTCTTT. The encoded protein is CASSPGQGRAEAFF.

The J gene is TRBJ2-7, the V gene TRBV23-1; no reliable D call. TRBV23-1 is an ORF, with its function uncertain. This CDR3 region has 16 residues. V lost 2 bases to trimming and J lost 3 bases, with 17 bases between them. The CDR3 reads CASSQRPWSEDYEQYF. Written as DNA, the CDR3 is TGCGCCAGCAGTCAAAGGCCGTGGAGTGAAGACTACGAGCAGTACTTC.

The genes are TRBV4-3 and TRBJ2-1; 10 nucleotides align to TRBD2. V lost 0 bases and J lost 9; bases outside the gene matches: 8. Per the germline V gene, CDR1 is LGHNA and CDR2 is YSLEER. There are 16 residues in the CDR3. The CDR3 loop is CASSQDYSGGRSEQFF. The CDR3 region has the DNA TGCGCCAGCAGCCAAGATTATAGCGGGGGGCGTAGTGAGCAGTTCTTC.